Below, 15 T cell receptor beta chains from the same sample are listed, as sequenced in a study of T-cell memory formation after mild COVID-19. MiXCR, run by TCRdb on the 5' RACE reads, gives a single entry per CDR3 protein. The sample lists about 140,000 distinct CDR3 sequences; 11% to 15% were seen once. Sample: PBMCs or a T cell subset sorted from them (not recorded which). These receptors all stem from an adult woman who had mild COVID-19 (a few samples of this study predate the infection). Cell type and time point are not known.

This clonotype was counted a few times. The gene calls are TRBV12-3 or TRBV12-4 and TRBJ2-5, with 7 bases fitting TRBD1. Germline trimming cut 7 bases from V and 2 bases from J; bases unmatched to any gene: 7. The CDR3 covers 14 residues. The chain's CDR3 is CASTSTGWQETQYF. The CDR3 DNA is TGTGCCAGCACCTCGACAGGGTGGCAAGAGACCCAGTACTTC.

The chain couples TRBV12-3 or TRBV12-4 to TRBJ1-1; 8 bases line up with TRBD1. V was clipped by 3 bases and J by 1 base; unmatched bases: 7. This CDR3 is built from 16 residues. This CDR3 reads CASSFQTGAANTEAFF. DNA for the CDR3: TGTGCCAGCAGTTTCCAGACAGGGGCAGCGAACACTGAAGCTTTCTTT.

The CDR3 DNA reads as TGTGCCAGCAGTTTATCTGCCCCTTTAGTTAATTCACCCCTCCACTTT. It translates to CASSLSAPLVNSPLHF. The chain joins TRBV27 to TRBJ1-6; D call uncertain. Germline V gene sequence: CDR1 MNHEY, CDR2 SMNVEV (reference sequence). The CDR3 extends over 16 amino acids. V lost 0 bases to trimming and J lost 6 bases, with 12 bases between them.

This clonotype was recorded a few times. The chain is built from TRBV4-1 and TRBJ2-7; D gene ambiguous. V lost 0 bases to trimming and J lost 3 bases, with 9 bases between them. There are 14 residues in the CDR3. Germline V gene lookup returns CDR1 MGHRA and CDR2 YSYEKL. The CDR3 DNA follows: TGCGCCAGCAGCCAAGAGGGTCAGCACTACGAGCAGTACTTC. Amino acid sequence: CASSQEGQHYEQYF.

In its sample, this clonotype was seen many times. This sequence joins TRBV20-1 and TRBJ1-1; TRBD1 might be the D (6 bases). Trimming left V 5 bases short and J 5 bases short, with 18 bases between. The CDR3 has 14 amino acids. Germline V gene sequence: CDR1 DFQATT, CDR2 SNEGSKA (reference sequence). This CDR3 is CSAPAGGPGTEAFF. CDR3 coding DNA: TGCAGTGCTCCGGCGGGGGGGCCGGGGACTGAAGCTTTCTTT.

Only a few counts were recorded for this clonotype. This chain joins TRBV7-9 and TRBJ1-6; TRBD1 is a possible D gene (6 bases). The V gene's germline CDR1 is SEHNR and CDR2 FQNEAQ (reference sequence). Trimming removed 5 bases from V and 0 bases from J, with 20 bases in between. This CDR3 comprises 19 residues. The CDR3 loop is CASSHNPEWGHSYNSPLHF. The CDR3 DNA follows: TGTGCCAGCAGCCATAACCCAGAGTGGGGACACTCCTATAATTCACCCCTCCACTTT.

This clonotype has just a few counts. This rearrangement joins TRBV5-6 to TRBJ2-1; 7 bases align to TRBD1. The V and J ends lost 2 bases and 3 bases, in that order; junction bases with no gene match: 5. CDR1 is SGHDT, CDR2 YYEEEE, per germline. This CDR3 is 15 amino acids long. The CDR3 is CASSLGGDSYNEQFF. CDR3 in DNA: TGTGCCAGCAGCTTAGGTGGGGACAGCTACAATGAGCAGTTCTTC. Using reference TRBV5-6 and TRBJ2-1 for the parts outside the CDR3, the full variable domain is DAGVTQSPTHLIKTRGQQVTLRCSPKSGHDTVSWYQQALGQGPQFIFQYYEEEERQRGNFPDRFSGHQFPNYSSELNVNALLLGDSALYLCASSLGGDSYNEQFFGPGTRLTVL.

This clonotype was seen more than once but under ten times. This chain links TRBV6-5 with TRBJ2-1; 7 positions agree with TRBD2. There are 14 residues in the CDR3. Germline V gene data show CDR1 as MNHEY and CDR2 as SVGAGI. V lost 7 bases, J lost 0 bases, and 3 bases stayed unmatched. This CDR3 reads CASNGGSSYNEQFF. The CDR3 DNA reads TGTGCCAGCAATGGCGGGAGCTCCTACAATGAGCAGTTCTTC.

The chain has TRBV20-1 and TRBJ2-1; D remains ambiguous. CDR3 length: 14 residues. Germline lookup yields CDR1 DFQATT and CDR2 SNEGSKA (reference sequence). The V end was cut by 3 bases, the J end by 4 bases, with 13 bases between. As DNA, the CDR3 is TGCAGTGCTAGGGGCCCAACGTCTTACAATGAGCAGTTCTTC. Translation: CSARGPTSYNEQFF.

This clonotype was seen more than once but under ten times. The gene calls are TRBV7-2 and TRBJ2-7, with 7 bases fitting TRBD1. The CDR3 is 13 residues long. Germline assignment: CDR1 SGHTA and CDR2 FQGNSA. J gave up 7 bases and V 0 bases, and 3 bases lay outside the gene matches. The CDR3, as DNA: TGTGCCAGCAGCTTAGCGGGACAGATTGAGCAGTACTTC. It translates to CASSLAGQIEQYF.

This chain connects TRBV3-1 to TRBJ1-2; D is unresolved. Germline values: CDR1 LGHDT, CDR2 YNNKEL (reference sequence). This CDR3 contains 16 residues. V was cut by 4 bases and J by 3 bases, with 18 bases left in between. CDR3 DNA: TGTGCCAGCAGCCCCTTGAACCCTGGTGTGGACTATGGCTACACCTTC. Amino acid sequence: CASSPLNPGVDYGYTF.

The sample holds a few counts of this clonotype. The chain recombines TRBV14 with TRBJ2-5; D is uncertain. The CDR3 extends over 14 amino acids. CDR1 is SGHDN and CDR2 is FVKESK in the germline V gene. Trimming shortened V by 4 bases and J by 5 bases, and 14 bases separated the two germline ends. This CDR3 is CASSLRMVEETQYF. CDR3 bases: TGTGCCAGCAGCCTGAGAATGGTAGAGGAGACCCAGTACTTC.

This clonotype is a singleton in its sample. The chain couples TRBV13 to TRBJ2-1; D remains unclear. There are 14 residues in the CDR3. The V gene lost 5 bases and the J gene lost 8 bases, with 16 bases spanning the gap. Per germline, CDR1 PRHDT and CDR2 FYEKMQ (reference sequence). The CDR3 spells CASSPGGPWDEQFF. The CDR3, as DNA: TGTGCCAGCAGCCCGGGCGGACCATGGGATGAGCAGTTCTTC.

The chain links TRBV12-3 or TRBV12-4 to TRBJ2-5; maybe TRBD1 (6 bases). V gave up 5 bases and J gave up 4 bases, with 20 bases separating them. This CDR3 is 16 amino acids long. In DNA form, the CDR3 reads TGTGCCAGCAGTGACGGTCCGGGCCTAGGGGGAGAGACCCAGTACTTC. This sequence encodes CASSDGPGLGGETQYF.

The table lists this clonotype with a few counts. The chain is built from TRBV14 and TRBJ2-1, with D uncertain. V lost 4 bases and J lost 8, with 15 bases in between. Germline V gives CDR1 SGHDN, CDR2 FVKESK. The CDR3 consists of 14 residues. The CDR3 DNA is TGTGCCAGCAGCCCTGACCGGCTGGAATATGAGCAGTTCTTC. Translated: CASSPDRLEYEQFF.